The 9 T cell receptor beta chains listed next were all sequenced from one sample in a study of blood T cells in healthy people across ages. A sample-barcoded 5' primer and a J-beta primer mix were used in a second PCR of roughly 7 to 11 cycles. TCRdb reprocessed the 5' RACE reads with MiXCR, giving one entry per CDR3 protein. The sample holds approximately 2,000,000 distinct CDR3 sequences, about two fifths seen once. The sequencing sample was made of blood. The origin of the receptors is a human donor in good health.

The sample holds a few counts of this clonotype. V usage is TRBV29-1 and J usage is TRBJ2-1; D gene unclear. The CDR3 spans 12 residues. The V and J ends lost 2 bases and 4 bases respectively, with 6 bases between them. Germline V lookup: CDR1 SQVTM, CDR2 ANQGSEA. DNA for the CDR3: TGCAGCGTTGAATCCCCATACAATGAGCAGTTCTTC. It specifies CSVESPYNEQFF.

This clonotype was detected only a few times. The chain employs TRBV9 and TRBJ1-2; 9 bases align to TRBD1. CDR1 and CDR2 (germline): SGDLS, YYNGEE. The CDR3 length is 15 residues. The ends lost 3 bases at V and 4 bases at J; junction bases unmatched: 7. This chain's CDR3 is CASSARTGVGYGYTF. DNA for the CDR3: TGTGCCAGCAGCGCGAGGACAGGGGTTGGCTATGGCTACACCTTC.

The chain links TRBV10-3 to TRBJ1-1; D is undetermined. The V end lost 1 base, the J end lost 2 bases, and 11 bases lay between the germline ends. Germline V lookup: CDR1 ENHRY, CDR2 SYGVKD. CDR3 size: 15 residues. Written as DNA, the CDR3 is TGTGCCATCAGTGAGTATGGCAGCGAAAACACTGAAGCTTTCTTT. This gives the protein CAISEYGSENTEAFF.

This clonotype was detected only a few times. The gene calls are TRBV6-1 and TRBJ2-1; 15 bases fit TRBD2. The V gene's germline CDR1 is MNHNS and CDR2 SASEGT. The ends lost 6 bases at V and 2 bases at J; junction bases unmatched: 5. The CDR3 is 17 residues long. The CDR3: CASRRGLAGGAYNEQFF. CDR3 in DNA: TGTGCCAGCAGACGGGGACTAGCGGGGGGTGCCTACAATGAGCAGTTCTTC.

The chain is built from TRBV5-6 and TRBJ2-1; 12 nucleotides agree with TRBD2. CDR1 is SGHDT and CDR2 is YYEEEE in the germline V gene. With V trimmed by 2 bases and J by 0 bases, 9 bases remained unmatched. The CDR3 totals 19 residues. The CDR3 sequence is CASSFRLAGATSSYNEQFF. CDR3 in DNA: TGTGCCAGCAGCTTCCGACTAGCGGGGGCCACTAGCTCCTACAATGAGCAGTTCTTC.

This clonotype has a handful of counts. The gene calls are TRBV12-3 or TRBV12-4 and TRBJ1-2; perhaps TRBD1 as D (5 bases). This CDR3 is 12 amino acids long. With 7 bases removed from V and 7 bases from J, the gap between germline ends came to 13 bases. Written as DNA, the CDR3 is TGTGCCAGCATCGGCGGGGGTGCTGGCTACACCTTC. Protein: CASIGGGAGYTF.

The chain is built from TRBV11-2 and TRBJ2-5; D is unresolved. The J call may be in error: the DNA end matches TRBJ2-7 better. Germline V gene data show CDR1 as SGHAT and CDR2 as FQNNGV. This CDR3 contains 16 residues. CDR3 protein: CASSLRPVGRSDEQYF. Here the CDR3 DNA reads TGTGCCAGCAGCTTGCGCCCAGTCGGCAGGTCGGACGAGCAGTACTTC.

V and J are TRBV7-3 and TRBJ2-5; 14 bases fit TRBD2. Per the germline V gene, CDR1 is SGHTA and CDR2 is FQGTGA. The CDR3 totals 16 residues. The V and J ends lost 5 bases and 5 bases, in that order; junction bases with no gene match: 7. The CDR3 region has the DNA TGTGCCAGCAGCAAAGGGACTAGCGGGGGTCAGGAGACCCAGTACTTC. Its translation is CASSKGTSGGQETQYF. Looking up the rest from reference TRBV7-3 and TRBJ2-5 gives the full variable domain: GAGVSQTPSNKVTEKGKYVELRCDPISGHTALYWYRQSLGQGPEFLIYFQGTGAADDSGLPNDRFFAVRPEGSVSTLKIQRTERGDSAVYLCASSKGTSGGQETQYFGPGTRLLVL.

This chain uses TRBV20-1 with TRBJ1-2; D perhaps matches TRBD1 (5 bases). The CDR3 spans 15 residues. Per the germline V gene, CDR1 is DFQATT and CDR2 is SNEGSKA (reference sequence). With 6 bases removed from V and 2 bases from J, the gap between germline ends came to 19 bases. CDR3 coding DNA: TGCAGTGCAATAGGGGTCCTGACCTCAAACTATGGCTACACCTTC. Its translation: CSAIGVLTSNYGYTF.